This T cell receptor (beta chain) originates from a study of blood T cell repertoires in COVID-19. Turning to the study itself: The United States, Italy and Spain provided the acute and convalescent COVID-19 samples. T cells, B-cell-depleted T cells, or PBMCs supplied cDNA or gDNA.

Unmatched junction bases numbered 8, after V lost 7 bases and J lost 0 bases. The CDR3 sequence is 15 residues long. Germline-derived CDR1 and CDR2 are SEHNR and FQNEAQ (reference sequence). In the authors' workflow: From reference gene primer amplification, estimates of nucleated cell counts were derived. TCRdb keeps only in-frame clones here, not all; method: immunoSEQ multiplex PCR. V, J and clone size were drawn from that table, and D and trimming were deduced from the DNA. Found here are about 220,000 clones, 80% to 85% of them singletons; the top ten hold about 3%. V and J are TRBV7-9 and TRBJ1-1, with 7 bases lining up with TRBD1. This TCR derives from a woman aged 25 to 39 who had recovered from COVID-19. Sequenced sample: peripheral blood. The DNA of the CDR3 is TGTGCCAGCACTCCGGGACAGCTCATGAACACTGAAGCTTTCTTT. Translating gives CASTPGQLMNTEAFF.